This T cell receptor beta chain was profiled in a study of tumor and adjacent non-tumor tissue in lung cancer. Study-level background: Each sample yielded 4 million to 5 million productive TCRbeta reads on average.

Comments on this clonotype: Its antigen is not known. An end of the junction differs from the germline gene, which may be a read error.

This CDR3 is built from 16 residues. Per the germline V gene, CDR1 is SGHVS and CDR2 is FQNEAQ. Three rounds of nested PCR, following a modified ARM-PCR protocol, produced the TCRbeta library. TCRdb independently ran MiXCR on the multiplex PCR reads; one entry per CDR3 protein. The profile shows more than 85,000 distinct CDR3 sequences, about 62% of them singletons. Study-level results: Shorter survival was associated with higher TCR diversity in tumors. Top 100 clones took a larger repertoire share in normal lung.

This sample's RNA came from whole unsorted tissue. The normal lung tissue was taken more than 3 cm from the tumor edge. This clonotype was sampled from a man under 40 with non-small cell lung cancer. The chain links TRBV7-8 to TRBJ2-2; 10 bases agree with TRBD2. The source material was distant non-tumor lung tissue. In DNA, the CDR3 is TGTGCCAGCAGCTTAAAAGCGGGGGGGACCACCAGGGAGCTGTTTTTT. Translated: CASSLKAGGTTRELFF.